The following is a T cell receptor (beta chain) sequence with its context. This clonotype was counted many times. What antigen it recognizes has not been identified. No per-base quality is available; no much larger clone lies one base away. The protocol used for the library was 5' RACE. The sequencing machine was an Illumina HiSeq 2500. A second PCR of roughly 7 to 12 cycles was run with a J-beta primer mix and a sample-barcoded 5' primer. A unique molecular identifier was introduced onto each TCR beta cDNA molecule by a template-switch 5' adaptor carrying 12 random nucleotides. At least 2.5 million CDR3-containing paired-end reads were obtained from each sample. The Mint cDNA synthesis kit, primed by a TRBC-specific oligonucleotide, was used to synthesize first-strand cDNA from all RNA. All cDNA was treated with uracil-DNA glycosylase and then went through a first 18-cycle PCR with the universal primers M1SS and BC2_uni_R. Processing in the source paper ran as follows. Normalization of each sample was performed by random selection of 1 million high-quality reads, each carrying a distinct molecular identifier. Reads sharing molecular identifiers were discarded rather than binned into consensus sequences. MiTCR, set to a Q25 quality threshold and the strictest error-elimination algorithm, was used for CDR3 identification, clonotype clustering and error correction. A nonparametric unseen species model using Euler transformation provided a lower-bound estimate of total TCR beta diversity. TCRdb reprocessed the public reads (quality trimming at Q25 with fastp, clone calling with MiXCR) and kept in-frame beta chains. Each CDR3 protein gets just one entry, which takes the most common genes and DNA from the rows behind it. The V and J calls were not made by the authors but by TCRdb's processing. The sample contains more than 650,000 distinct CDR3 sequences, 20% to 25% of them found a single time. The ten largest account for less than 25% of the sample.

The record originates from a study of blood T cells in healthy people across ages (dated by TCRdb to the mid-2010s). In the study overall: Template switching captured roughly one uniquely barcoded TCR beta cDNA molecule per two T cells in model experiments. To avoid experimental bias, donors of different ages were spread randomly across the sequencing lanes. The study measured age-related changes in TCR beta repertoire diversity using deep sequencing normalized with unique cDNA molecular identifiers. Four age groups were formed from the donors: young (average about 15 years), middle-aged (approximately 41), aged (62) and long-lived (around 82). For two donors (one aged 18 to 30 and one aged 80 or older), the study analyzed two additional independent replicas of 1 million unique cDNA reads from the same blood draw. The investigation overall reported the following: As age increased, observed TCR beta diversity per million T cells dropped in a roughly linear way, and a significant reduction was already evident by age about 40. The percentage of naive T cells measured by flow cytometry correlated strongly with observed TCR beta diversity. Because donor CMV infection status was unknown, age-related changes in expanded clonotypes were potentially confounded. Estimates of total diversity based on one million sequenced T cells were regarded as lower bounds and as underestimates. Because profiling used bulk unsorted PBMCs, naive and antigen-experienced compartments could not be compared conclusively. Compared with the aged group, the long-lived group had more naive CD4+ T cells, fewer expanded clones and increased TCR diversity, suggesting age selection.

The donors were 40 or so Caucasian individuals from Russia, aged roughly 6 to 100 years, who were systemically healthy. Each donor gave 8 to 10 milliliters of peripheral blood, drawn into EDTA-treated Vacutainer tubes. Ficoll-Paque density-gradient centrifugation was used to isolate PBMCs, with at least 6.5 million obtained per sample. Total RNA, at least 5 micrograms per sample, was extracted from PBMCs with Trizol reagent. For every donor, flow cytometry on a PBMC aliquot measured the percentage of naive CD45RAhigh/CD27high T cells. The germline V gene supplies CDR1 SGHRS and CDR2 YFSETQ. Including cysteine and phenylalanine, the CDR3 has 15 amino acids. The sequence is cut down to CDR3 DNA, 45 bases in frame from base 1. The junction shows trimming of 0 bases on V and 8 bases on J, plus 14 bases between the germline ends.

The receptor chain draws on TRBV5-1 and TRBJ1-4, with the D gene too uncertain to name. What was sequenced was blood. The TCR was taken from a man between 65 and 85 years old in good health. The nucleotides read TGCGCCAGCAGCTTGGGTCTGGGAGGTCGAGAAAAACTGTTTTTT. It specifies CASSLGLGGREKLFF. Full variable domain (CDR3 extended with the reference TRBV5-1 and TRBJ1-4 proteins): KAGVTQTPRYLIKTRGQQVTLSCSPISGHRSVSWYQQTPGQGLQFLFEYFSETQRNKGNFPGRFSGRQFSNSRSEMNVSTLELGDSALYLCASSLGLGGREKLFFGSGTQLSVL.